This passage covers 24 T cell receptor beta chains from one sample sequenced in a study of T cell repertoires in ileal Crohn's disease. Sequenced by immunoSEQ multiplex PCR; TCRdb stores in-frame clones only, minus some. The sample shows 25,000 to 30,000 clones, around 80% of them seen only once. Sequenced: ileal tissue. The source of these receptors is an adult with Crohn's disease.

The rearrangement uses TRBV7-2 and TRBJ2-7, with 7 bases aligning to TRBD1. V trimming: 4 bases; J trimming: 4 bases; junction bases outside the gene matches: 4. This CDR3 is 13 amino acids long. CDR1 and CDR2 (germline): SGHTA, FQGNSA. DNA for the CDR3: TGTGCCAGCAGCTGGGGACAGAGATACGAGCAGTACTTC. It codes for CASSWGQRYEQYF.

The CDR3 DNA is TGTGCCAGTAGTATCTCAGGACAGAGGGTGGGAGGGAACATTCAGTACTTC. It yields the protein CASSISGQRVGGNIQYF. V gene TRBV19 combines with J gene TRBJ2-4, with D possibly TRBD2 on 7 matching bases. CDR1 and CDR2 from the germline V gene are LNHDA and SQIVND (reference sequence). The V and J ends lost 3 bases and 7 bases respectively, with 22 bases between them. The CDR3 is 17 amino acids.

The CDR3 region is CASSTVSTGELFF. The CDR3 coding sequence is TGTGCCAGTTCGACAGTCTCCACCGGGGAGCTGTTTTTT. The chain combines TRBV6-6 with TRBJ2-2, with TRBD1 as a possible D gene (5 bases). Trimming removed 9 bases at V and 4 bases at J, with 12 bases between. Germline lookup yields CDR1 MNHNY and CDR2 SVGAGI (reference sequence). The CDR3 sequence is 13 residues long.

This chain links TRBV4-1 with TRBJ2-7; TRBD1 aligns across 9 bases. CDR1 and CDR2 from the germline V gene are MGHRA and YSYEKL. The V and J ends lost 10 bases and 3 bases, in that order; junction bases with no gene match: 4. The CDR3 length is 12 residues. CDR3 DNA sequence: TGCGCCATCCTGGACAGGGGCTACGAGCAGTACTTC. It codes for CAILDRGYEQYF.

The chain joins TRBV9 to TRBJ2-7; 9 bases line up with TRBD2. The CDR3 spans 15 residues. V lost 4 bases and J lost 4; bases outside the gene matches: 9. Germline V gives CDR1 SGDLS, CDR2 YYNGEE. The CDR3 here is CASSPGGRAVYEQYF. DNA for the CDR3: TGTGCCAGCAGCCCAGGCGGGAGGGCCGTTTACGAGCAGTACTTC.

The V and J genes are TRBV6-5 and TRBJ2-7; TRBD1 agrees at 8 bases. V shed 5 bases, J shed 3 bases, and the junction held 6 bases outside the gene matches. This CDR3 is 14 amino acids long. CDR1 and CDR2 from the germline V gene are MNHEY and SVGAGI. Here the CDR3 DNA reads TGTGCCAGCAGTCGAGGACAGGGTTTCTACGAGCAGTACTTC. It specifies CASSRGQGFYEQYF.

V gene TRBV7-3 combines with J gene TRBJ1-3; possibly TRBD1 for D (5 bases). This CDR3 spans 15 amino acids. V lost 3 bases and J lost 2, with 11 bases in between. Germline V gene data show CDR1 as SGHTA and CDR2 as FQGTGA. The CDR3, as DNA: TGTGCCAGCAGCTTGGACGGAGGGGCTGGAAACACCATATATTTT. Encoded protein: CASSLDGGAGNTIYF.

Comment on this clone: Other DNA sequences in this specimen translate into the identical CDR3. In DNA, the CDR3 is TGCGCCAGCAGCTTGGGGGGACAGGGTTGGGGCAATGAGCAGTTCTTC. It specifies CASSLGGQGWGNEQFF. The chain joins TRBV5-1 to TRBJ2-1, with TRBD1 matching over 9 bases. Germline values: CDR1 SGHRS, CDR2 YFSETQ. The CDR3 is 16 amino acids. With 0 bases clipped from V and 6 bases from J, the junction kept 7 bases outside the gene matches.

CDR3 coding DNA: TGTGCCAGCAGCCGACGGACAGAAAGACTAGCGGGGAATGAGCAGTTCTTC. Its translation: CASSRRTERLAGNEQFF. The gene calls are TRBV5-6 and TRBJ2-1, with 11 nucleotides matching TRBD2. The germline gives CDR1 SGHDT, CDR2 YYEEEE. This CDR3 comprises 17 residues. The V gene end was trimmed by 4 bases and the J gene end by 7 bases; junction bases not matched to a gene: 13. Combining the CDR3 with reference TRBV5-6 and TRBJ2-1 gives the whole variable domain DAGVTQSPTHLIKTRGQQVTLRCSPKSGHDTVSWYQQALGQGPQFIFQYYEEEERQRGNFPDRFSGHQFPNYSSELNVNALLLGDSALYLCASSRRTERLAGNEQFFGPGTRLTVL.

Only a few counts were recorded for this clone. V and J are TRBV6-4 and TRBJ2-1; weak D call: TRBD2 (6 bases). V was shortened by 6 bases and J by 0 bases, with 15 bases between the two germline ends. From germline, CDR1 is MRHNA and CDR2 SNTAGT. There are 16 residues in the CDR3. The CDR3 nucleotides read TGTGCCAGCAGCGCGTCTAGCGTCACCTCCTACAATGAGCAGTTCTTC. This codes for CASSASSVTSYNEQFF.

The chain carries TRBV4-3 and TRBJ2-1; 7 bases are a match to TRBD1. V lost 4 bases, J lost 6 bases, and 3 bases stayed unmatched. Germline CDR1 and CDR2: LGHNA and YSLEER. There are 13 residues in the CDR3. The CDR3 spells CASSPGQLNEQFF. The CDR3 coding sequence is TGCGCCAGCAGCCCGGGACAGCTCAATGAGCAGTTCTTC.

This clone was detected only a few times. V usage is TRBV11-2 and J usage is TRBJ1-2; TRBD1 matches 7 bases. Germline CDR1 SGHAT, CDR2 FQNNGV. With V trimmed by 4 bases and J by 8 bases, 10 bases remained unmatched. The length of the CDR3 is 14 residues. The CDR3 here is CASSSLPTGSGYTF. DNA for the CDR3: TGTGCCAGCAGCTCGCTGCCGACAGGGTCCGGCTACACCTTC.

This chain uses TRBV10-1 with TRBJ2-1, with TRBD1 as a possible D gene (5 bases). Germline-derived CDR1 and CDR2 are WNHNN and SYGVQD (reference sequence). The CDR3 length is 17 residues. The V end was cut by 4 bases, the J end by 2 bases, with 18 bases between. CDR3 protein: CASSGGRVLGTYNEQFF. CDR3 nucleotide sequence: TGCGCCAGCAGTGGCGGCAGGGTCCTTGGGACCTACAATGAGCAGTTCTTC.

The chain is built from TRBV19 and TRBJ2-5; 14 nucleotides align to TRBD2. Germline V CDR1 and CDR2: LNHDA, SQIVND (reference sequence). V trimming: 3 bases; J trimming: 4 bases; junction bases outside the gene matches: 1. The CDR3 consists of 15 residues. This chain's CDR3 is CASSMTSGGAETQYF. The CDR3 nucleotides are TGTGCCAGTAGTATGACTAGCGGGGGGGCAGAGACCCAGTACTTC.

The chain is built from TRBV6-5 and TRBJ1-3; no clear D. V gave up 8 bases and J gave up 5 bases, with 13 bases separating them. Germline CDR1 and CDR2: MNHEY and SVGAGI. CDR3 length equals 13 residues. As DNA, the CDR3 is TGTGCCAGCCGGGAGGCTTACAGAAACACCATATATTTT. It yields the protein CASREAYRNTIYF.

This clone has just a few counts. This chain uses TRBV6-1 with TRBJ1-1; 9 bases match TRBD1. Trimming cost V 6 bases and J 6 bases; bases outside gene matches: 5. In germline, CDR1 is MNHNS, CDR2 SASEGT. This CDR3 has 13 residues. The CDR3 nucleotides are TGTGCCAGCAGGGGACAGGGTCTAGCTGAAGCTTTCTTT. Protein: CASRGQGLAEAFF.

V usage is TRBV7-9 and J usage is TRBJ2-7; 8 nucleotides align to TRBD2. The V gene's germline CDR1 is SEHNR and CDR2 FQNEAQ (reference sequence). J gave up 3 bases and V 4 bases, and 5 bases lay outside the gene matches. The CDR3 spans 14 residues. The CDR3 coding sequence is TGTGCCAGCAGCTATAGCGGGACCGTCTACGAGCAGTACTTC. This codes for CASSYSGTVYEQYF.

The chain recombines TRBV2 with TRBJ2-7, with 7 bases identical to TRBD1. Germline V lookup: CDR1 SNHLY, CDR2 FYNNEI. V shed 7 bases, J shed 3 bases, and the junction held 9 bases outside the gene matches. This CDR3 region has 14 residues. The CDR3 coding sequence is TGTGCCAGCATCCTCGACAGGGTGGGCTACGAGCAGTACTTC. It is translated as CASILDRVGYEQYF.

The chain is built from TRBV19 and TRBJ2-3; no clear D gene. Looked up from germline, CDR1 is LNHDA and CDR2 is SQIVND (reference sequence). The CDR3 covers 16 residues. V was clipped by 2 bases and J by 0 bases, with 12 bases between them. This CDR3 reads CASSILETPSTDTQYF. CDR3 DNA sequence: TGTGCCAGTAGTATACTAGAGACCCCTAGCACAGATACGCAGTATTTT. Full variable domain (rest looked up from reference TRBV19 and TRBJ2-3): DGGITQSPKYLFRKEGQNVTLSCEQNLNHDAMYWYRQDPGQGLRLIYYSQIVNDFQKGDIAEGYSVSREKKESFPLTVTSAQKNPTAFYLCASSILETPSTDTQYFGPGTRLTVL.

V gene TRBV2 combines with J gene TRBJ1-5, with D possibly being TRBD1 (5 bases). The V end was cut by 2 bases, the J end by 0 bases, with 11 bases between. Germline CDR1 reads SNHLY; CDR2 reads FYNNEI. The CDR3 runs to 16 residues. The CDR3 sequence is CASSERGLYSNQPQHF. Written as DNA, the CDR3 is TGTGCCAGCAGTGAAAGGGGCCTCTATAGCAATCAGCCCCAGCATTTT.

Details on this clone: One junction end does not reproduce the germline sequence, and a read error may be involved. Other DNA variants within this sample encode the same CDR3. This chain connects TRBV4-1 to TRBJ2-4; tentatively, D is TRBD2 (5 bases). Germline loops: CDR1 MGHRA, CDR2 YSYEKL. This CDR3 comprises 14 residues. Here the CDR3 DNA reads TGTGCCAGCAGCCAAGCCGGGGTTCAAAACATTCAGTACTTC. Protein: CASSQAGVQNIQYF.

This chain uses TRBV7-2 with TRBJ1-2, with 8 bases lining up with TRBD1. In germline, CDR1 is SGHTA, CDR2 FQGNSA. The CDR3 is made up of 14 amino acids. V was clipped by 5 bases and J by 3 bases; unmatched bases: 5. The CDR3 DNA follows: TGTGCCAGCAGCAGGGACAGGTTCGACTATGGCTACACCTTC. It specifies CASSRDRFDYGYTF. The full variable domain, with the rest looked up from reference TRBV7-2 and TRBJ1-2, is GAGVSQSPSNKVTEKGKDVELRCDPISGHTALYWYRQSLGQGLEFLIYFQGNSAPDKSGLPSDRFSAERTGGSVSTLTIQRTQQEDSAVYLCASSRDRFDYGYTFGSGTRLTVV.

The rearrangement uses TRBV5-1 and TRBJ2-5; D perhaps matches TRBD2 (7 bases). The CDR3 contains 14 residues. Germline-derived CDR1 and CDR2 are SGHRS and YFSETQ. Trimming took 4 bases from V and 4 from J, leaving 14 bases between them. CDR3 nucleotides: TGCGCCAGCAGCACGGGGGGCCTCGGAGAGACCCAGTACTTC. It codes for CASSTGGLGETQYF.

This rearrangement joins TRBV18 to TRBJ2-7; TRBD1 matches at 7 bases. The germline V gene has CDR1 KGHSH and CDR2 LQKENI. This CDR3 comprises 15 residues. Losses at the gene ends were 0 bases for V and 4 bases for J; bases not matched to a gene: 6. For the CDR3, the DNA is TGTGCCAGCTCACCACCCGGACAGGCCGAATACGAGCAGTACTTC. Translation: CASSPPGQAEYEQYF.